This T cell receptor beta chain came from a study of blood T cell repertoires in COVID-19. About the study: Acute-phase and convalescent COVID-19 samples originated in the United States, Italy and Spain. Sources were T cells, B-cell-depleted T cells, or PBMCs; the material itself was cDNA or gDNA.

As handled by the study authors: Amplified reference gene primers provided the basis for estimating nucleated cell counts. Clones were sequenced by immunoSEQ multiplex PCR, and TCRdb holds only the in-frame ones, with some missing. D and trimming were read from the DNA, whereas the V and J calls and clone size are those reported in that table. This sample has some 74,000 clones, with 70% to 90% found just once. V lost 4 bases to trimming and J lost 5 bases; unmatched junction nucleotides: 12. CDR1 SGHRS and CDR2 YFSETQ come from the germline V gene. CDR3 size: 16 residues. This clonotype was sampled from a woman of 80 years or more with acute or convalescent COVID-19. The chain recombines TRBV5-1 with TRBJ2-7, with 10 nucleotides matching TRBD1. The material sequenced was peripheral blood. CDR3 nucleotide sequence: TGCGCCAGCAGCGGGGGACAGGGGAGAGGTTTAGACGAGCAGTACTTC. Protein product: CASSGGQGRGLDEQYF.